Listed here are 32 T cell receptor beta chains from one sample, sequenced in a study of blood T cell repertoires in COVID-19. Clones were read by immunoSEQ multiplex PCR, and TCRdb kept only the in-frame ones, dropping some. The sample yields about 64,000 clones, about 88% seen once. The specimen sequenced was peripheral blood. The receptors were gathered from a man between 70 and 80 years old with acute or convalescent COVID-19.

This chain connects TRBV18 to TRBJ2-3; D gene unclear. The V gene lost 3 bases and the J gene lost 2 bases, with 6 bases spanning the gap. The CDR3 consists of 13 residues. Germline V gene data show CDR1 as KGHSH and CDR2 as LQKENI. The CDR3 bases are TGTGCCAGCTCACCGGGCGACACAGATACGCAGTATTTT. Protein: CASSPGDTDTQYF.

V is TRBV29-1 and J is TRBJ2-7; 11 nucleotides line up with TRBD2. CDR3 length equals 13 residues. Trimming cost V 4 bases and J 2 bases; bases outside gene matches: 1. Germline CDR1 SQVTM, CDR2 ANQGSEA. This CDR3 is CSVVTSGTYEQYF. CDR3 nucleotide sequence: TGCAGCGTTGTGACTAGCGGGACCTACGAGCAGTACTTC.

V usage is TRBV7-9 and J usage is TRBJ2-3, with D tentatively TRBD2 (6 bases). V gave up 5 bases and J gave up 2 bases, with 14 bases separating them. Per the germline V gene, CDR1 is SEHNR and CDR2 is FQNEAQ (reference sequence). The CDR3 is 15 residues long. Here the CDR3 DNA reads TGTGCCAGCAGCCGCGGGACTCCTATCACAGATACGCAGTATTTT. Protein: CASSRGTPITDTQYF.

Only one count was recorded for this clone. The chain joins TRBV11-1 to TRBJ2-3; 9 bases match TRBD2. This CDR3 region has 13 residues. The ends lost 5 bases at V and 8 bases at J; junction bases unmatched: 5. Germline V CDR1 and CDR2: SGHAT, FQDESV (reference sequence). DNA of the CDR3: TGTGCCAGCAGCCAGACTAGCGGAGGTACGCAGTATTTT. It is translated as CASSQTSGGTQYF.

This chain links TRBV21-1 with TRBJ2-5; the table calls TRBD2, which could not be checked here. TRBV21-1 is a pseudogene. The length of the CDR3 is 12 residues. The chain's CDR3 is CASILLPETQYF. The CDR3, as DNA: TGTGCCAGCATTCTACTACCGGAGACCCAGTACTTC.

The chain links TRBV6-1 to TRBJ1-2; 12 bases fit TRBD1. Per germline, CDR1 MNHNS and CDR2 SASEGT. V lost 0 bases to trimming and J lost 7 bases; unmatched junction nucleotides: 12. The CDR3 consists of 18 residues. For the CDR3, the DNA is TGTGCCAGCAGTGAAGCAGGGGACAGGGGGCCTCTGACTCGTGGCTACACCTTC. The encoded protein is CASSEAGDRGPLTRGYTF.

This chain joins TRBV6-4 and TRBJ2-3, with TRBD2 matching over 9 bases. Losses at the gene ends were 3 bases for V and 3 bases for J; bases not matched to a gene: 4. This CDR3 has 15 residues. Per germline, CDR1 MRHNA and CDR2 SNTAGT. CDR3 bases: TGTGCCAGCAGTGATCGGCGGGGGGGAACAGATACGCAGTATTTT. Its protein is CASSDRRGGTDTQYF.

The V gene is TRBV28, the J gene TRBJ2-3, with 8 bases lining up with TRBD2. V gave up 10 bases and J gave up 4 bases; unmatched junction bases: 10. The CDR3 is 14 amino acids. The germline CDR1 and CDR2 sequences are MDHEN and SYDVKM. The CDR3 DNA is TGTGCCACCTGTTGGACTAGCACGGCAGATACGCAGTATTTT. Translated: CATCWTSTADTQYF. The full variable domain, its missing parts supplied by reference TRBV28 and TRBJ2-3, is DVKVTQSSRYLVKRTGEKVFLECVQDMDHENMFWYRQDPGLGLRLIYFSYDVKMKEKGDIPEGYSVSREKKERFSLILESASTNQTSMYLCATCWTSTADTQYFGPGTRLTVL.

The chain combines TRBV7-2 with TRBJ2-3; D remains ambiguous. This CDR3 spans 12 amino acids. V was trimmed by 2 bases and J by 5 bases, leaving 5 bases between them. The germline gives CDR1 SGHTA, CDR2 FQGNSA. CDR3 in amino acids: CASSLMRDTQYF. The CDR3 region has the DNA TGTGCCAGCAGCTTAATGCGAGATACGCAGTATTTT.

Ten or more counts support this clone. The genes are TRBV30 and TRBJ2-7; D remains unclear. From germline, CDR1 is GTSNPN and CDR2 SVGIG (reference sequence). Trimming stripped 2 bases from V and 2 bases from J, with 7 bases between. This CDR3 contains 12 residues. CDR3 loop: CAWSRHPYEQYF. Written as DNA, the CDR3 is TGTGCCTGGAGTCGACACCCCTACGAGCAGTACTTC.

The chain couples TRBV18 to TRBJ1-1; D is unresolved. This CDR3 region has 14 residues. Germline assignment: CDR1 KGHSH and CDR2 LQKENI. Trimming shortened V by 3 bases and J by 1 base, and 9 bases separated the two germline ends. CDR3 sequence reads: CASSPLAENTEAFF. In DNA form, the CDR3 reads TGTGCCAGCTCACCCCTCGCAGAGAACACTGAAGCTTTCTTT.

This rearrangement joins TRBV7-9 to TRBJ1-1, with 8 bases fitting TRBD1. The CDR3 loop spans 15 amino acids. In germline, CDR1 is SEHNR, CDR2 FQNEAQ (reference sequence). The trim removed 5 bases at V and 4 bases at J, leaving 9 bases unmatched. CDR3: CASSVAQGGVTEAFF. CDR3 in DNA: TGTGCCAGCAGCGTCGCACAGGGGGGGGTCACTGAAGCTTTCTTT. Looking up the rest from reference TRBV7-9 and TRBJ1-1 gives the full variable domain: DTGVSQNPRHKITKRGQNVTFRCDPISEHNRLYWYRQTLGQGPEFLTYFQNEAQLEKSRLLSDRFSAERPKGSFSTLEIQRTEQGDSAMYLCASSVAQGGVTEAFFGQGTRLTVV.

The chain carries TRBV7-9 and TRBJ1-1, with 7 bases that match TRBD1. Germline loops: CDR1 SEHNR, CDR2 FQNEAQ (reference sequence). The trim removed 5 bases at V and 4 bases at J, leaving 7 bases unmatched. The CDR3 is made up of 14 amino acids. CDR3 in amino acids: CASSPTGVVTEAFF. In DNA form, the CDR3 reads TGTGCCAGCAGCCCTACAGGGGTGGTCACTGAAGCTTTCTTT.

The gene calls are TRBV7-6 and TRBJ1-2; D not certain. CDR3 length: 13 amino acids. The ends were cut back, 5 bases at V and 2 bases at J, with 9 bases in the middle. Germline values: CDR1 SGHVS, CDR2 FNYEAQ. DNA for the CDR3: TGTGCCAGCAGCCCCCGGGAAAACTATGGCTACACCTTC. Its protein product is CASSPRENYGYTF.

V gene TRBV3-1 (or the pseudogene TRBV3-2) combines with J gene TRBJ2-7; 7 nucleotides match TRBD1. V shed 0 bases and J 5 bases; nucleotides not matched to a gene: 4. This CDR3 has 14 residues. Germline CDR1 is LGHDT and CDR2 is YNNKEL (reference sequence). The CDR3 loop reads CASSQDKGANEQYF. In nucleotides, the CDR3 is TGTGCCAGCAGCCAAGATAAGGGGGCTAACGAGCAGTACTTC.

The rearrangement joins TRBV5-5 to TRBJ1-6; tentative D call: TRBD1 (5 bases). Per the germline V gene, CDR1 is SGHKS and CDR2 is YYEKEE (reference sequence). V lost 4 bases, J lost 1 base, and 9 bases lay in between. This CDR3 contains 15 residues. The CDR3 DNA sequence: TGTGCCAGCAGCCAGACAGATTCCTATAATTCACCCCTCCACTTT. It translates to CASSQTDSYNSPLHF.

The rearrangement uses TRBV27 and TRBJ2-1, with TRBD2 matching 16 bases. CDR3 size: 17 residues. Germline V CDR1 and CDR2: MNHEY, SMNVEV (reference sequence). Losses at the gene ends were 5 bases for V and 2 bases for J; bases not matched to a gene: 3. In DNA, the CDR3 is TGTGCCAGCAGTACGGGACTAGCGGGGGGGGCCTACAATGAGCAGTTCTTC. It translates to CASSTGLAGGAYNEQFF.

The chain is built from TRBV5-1 and TRBJ1-2, with 8 bases that match TRBD1. V was pared by 0 bases and J by 5 bases, with 6 bases of the junction left unmatched. CDR3 length equals 15 residues. Germline V gives CDR1 SGHRS, CDR2 YFSETQ. CDR3 nucleotide sequence: TGCGCCAGCAGCTTGGTACAGGGGGATGTATATGGCTACACCTTC. Its translation: CASSLVQGDVYGYTF.

The rearrangement uses TRBV28 and TRBJ2-1, with a weak D call TRBD1 (5 bases). CDR3 length equals 16 residues. The germline V gene has CDR1 MDHEN and CDR2 SYDVKM. V lost 7 bases and J lost 0, with 16 bases in between. CDR3 DNA: TGTGCCAGCAAGGGGCGACTTGCCATCTCCTACAATGAGCAGTTCTTC. Amino acids: CASKGRLAISYNEQFF.

The rearrangement uses TRBV12-3 or TRBV12-4 and TRBJ2-7, with D tentatively TRBD2 (8 bases). The V gene lost 6 bases and the J gene lost 9 bases, with 18 bases spanning the gap. This CDR3 has 13 amino acids. The CDR3 loop reads CASSPGGTEGQYF. The CDR3 DNA sequence: TGTGCCAGCAGCCCGGGGGGGACAGAGGGGCAGTACTTC.

The V gene is TRBV7-9, the J gene TRBJ2-1, with D hard to call. V lost 7 bases, J lost 5 bases, and 15 bases lay in between. CDR1 and CDR2 from the germline V gene are SEHNR and FQNEAQ (reference sequence). The CDR3 runs 14 residues. CDR3 in amino acids: CASIRPKSDNEQFF. For the CDR3, the DNA is TGTGCCAGCATCCGTCCTAAATCGGACAATGAGCAGTTCTTC.

A few counts support this clone. The chain uses TRBV5-1 and TRBJ1-3; D might be TRBD1 (6 bases). The CDR3 is 14 residues long. Trimming left V 4 bases short and J 0 bases short, with 8 bases between. Germline loops: CDR1 SGHRS, CDR2 YFSETQ. DNA of the CDR3: TGCGCCAGCAGCGACAGGAACTCTGGAAACACCATATATTTT. It translates to CASSDRNSGNTIYF. The full variable domain, with the rest looked up from reference TRBV5-1 and TRBJ1-3, is KAGVTQTPRYLIKTRGQQVTLSCSPISGHRSVSWYQQTPGQGLQFLFEYFSETQRNKGNFPGRFSGRQFSNSRSEMNVSTLELGDSALYLCASSDRNSGNTIYFGEGSWLTVV.

This chain connects TRBV4-2 to TRBJ2-3, with D maybe TRBD2 (6 bases). The CDR3 is 16 residues long. From germline, CDR1 is LGHNA and CDR2 YNFKEQ. The germline V and J ends were trimmed by 3 bases and 0 bases, with 13 bases remaining between them. The CDR3 loop is CASSQSRAGSTDTQYF. CDR3 sequence (DNA): TGTGCCAGCAGCCAGTCCCGGGCGGGGAGCACAGATACGCAGTATTTT.

This chain's CDR3 is CASSLGGRSNTEAFF. The CDR3 nucleotides read TGTGCCAGCAGCTTGGGGGGTCGGTCGAACACTGAAGCTTTCTTT. The chain uses TRBV7-9 and TRBJ1-1; D perhaps matches TRBD1 (5 bases). The CDR3 extends over 15 amino acids. The V gene's germline CDR1 is SEHNR and CDR2 FQNEAQ (reference sequence). The V gene lost 3 bases and the J gene lost 1 base, with 12 bases spanning the gap.

The genes are TRBV14 and TRBJ2-5; possibly TRBD2 for D (5 bases). Germline CDR1 SGHDN, CDR2 FVKESK. The CDR3 loop spans 14 amino acids. Trimming removed 3 bases at V and 2 bases at J, with 10 bases between. CDR3 DNA sequence: TGTGCCAGCAGCCATTGGGGAGTTCAAGAGACCCAGTACTTC. Its translation is CASSHWGVQETQYF.

J is TRBJ2-7 and V is TRBV5-4; 11 bases line up with TRBD2. Unmatched junction bases numbered 9, after V lost 1 base and J lost 6 bases. The CDR3 spans 16 residues. Germline loops: CDR1 SGHNT, CDR2 YYREEE (reference sequence). The CDR3 DNA reads TGTGCCAGCAGCTTGCTTAGCGGGGGGGCCACTTGCGAGCAGTACTTC. This sequence encodes CASSLLSGGATCEQYF.

This clone turned up a few times. The chain joins TRBV6-5 to TRBJ1-2, with TRBD1 as a possible D gene (6 bases). The CDR3 covers 14 residues. V was clipped by 6 bases and J by 8 bases, with 19 bases between them. The germline V gene has CDR1 MNHEY and CDR2 SVGAGI. CDR3 residues: CASRVSRGSWGYTF. The CDR3 DNA sequence: TGTGCCAGCAGAGTCAGCAGGGGATCCTGGGGCTACACCTTC.

This sequence joins TRBV4-3 and TRBJ2-5; 7 bases are a match to TRBD2. The CDR3 extends over 16 amino acids. J lost 6 bases, V lost 3 bases, and 13 bases had no gene match. From germline, CDR1 is LGHNA and CDR2 YSLEER. DNA of the CDR3: TGCGCCAGCAGCCACCCCTGGGGGGGATACTGGAAGACCCAGTACTTC. Translation: CASSHPWGGYWKTQYF.

V gene TRBV2 combines with J gene TRBJ2-7; 8 bases match TRBD1. Unmatched junction bases numbered 6, after V lost 6 bases and J lost 2 bases. Germline CDR1 is SNHLY and CDR2 is FYNNEI. The CDR3 has 14 residues. The DNA of the CDR3 is TGTGCCAGCAGCGCGGACAGGGCCGCCTACGAGCAGTACTTC. It yields the protein CASSADRAAYEQYF.

The chain recombines TRBV19 with TRBJ1-3; TRBD1 is a possible D gene (6 bases). The CDR3 has 14 residues. Germline CDR1 and CDR2: LNHDA and SQIVND (reference sequence). V lost 6 bases to trimming and J lost 6 bases, with 15 bases between them. The CDR3 here is CASRTGQTANTIYF. CDR3 in DNA: TGTGCCAGTAGGACAGGTCAGACCGCAAACACCATATATTTT.

The chain carries TRBV6-2 or TRBV6-3 and TRBJ1-1, with D unresolved. CDR1 and CDR2 (germline): MNHEY, SVGEGT. This CDR3 has 14 amino acids. V was cut by 0 bases and J by 3 bases, with 8 bases left in between. The CDR3 DNA reads as TGTGCCAGCAGTTACTCGATCGGTGACACTGAAGCTTTCTTT. It specifies CASSYSIGDTEAFF.

The rearrangement links TRBV28 to TRBJ2-2, with D perhaps matching TRBD2 (5 bases). CDR1 and CDR2 (germline): MDHEN, SYDVKM. This CDR3 is built from 14 residues. Trimming removed 4 bases at V and 6 bases at J, with 12 bases between. In DNA, the CDR3 is TGTGCCAGCAGTTCCTCAGCGGAGGCCGGGGAGCTGTTTTTT. Translation gives CASSSSAEAGELFF. Supplemented by reference TRBV28 and TRBJ2-2, the full variable domain reads DVKVTQSSRYLVKRTGEKVFLECVQDMDHENMFWYRQDPGLGLRLIYFSYDVKMKEKGDIPEGYSVSREKKERFSLILESASTNQTSMYLCASSSSAEAGELFFGEGSRLTVL.